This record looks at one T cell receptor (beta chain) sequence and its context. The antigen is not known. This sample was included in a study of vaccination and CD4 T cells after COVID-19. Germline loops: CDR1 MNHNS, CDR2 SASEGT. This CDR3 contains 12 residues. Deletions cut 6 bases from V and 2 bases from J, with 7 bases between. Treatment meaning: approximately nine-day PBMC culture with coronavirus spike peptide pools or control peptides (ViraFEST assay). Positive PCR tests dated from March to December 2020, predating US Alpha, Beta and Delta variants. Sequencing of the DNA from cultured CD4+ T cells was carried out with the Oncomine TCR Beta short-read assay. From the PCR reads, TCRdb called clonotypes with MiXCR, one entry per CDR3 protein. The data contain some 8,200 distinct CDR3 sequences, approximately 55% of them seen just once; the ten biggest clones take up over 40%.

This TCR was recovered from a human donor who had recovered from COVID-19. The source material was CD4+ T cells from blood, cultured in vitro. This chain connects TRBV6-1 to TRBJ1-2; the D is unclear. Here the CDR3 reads CASSDTNYGYTF. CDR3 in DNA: TGTGCCAGCAGCGATACGAACTATGGCTACACCTTC.